The clone carrying this TCR beta chain came up a few times. TCRdb re-derived calls from the RT-PCR reads in MiXCR, one entry per CDR3 protein. The sample has around 750,000 distinct CDR3 sequences; over 20% are singletons. This sample was included in a study of response to subunit inactivated influenza vaccine. The germline V gene encodes CDR1 ENHRY and CDR2 SYGVKD. There are 13 residues in the CDR3. Trimming removed 5 bases from V and 0 bases from J, with 5 bases in between. The TCR comes from a man in his fifties or sixties who received an inactivated influenza vaccine. The chain is built from TRBV10-3 and TRBJ1-5; D is ambiguous. The sample consisted of PBMCs from blood, taken about 5 days after vaccination. Here the CDR3 reads CAISPSSNQPQHF. The CDR3 region has the DNA TGTGCCATCAGTCCGAGTAGCAATCAGCCCCAGCATTTT.